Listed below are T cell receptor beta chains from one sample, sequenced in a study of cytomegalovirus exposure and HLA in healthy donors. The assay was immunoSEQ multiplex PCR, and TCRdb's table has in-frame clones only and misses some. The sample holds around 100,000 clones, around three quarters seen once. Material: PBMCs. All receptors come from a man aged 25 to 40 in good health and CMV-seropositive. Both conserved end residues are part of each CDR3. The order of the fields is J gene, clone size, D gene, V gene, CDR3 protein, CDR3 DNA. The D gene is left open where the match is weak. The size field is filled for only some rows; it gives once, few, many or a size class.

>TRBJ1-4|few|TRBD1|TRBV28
CASNRGLGEKLFF
TGTGCCAGCAACAGGGGGCTTGGTGAAAAACTGTTTTTT
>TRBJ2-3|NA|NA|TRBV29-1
CSGSASGTDTQYF
TGCAGCGGGAGTGCCTCTGGCACAGATACGCAGTATTTT
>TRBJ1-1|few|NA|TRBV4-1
CASSQEERGGTEAFF
TGCGCCAGCAGCCAAGAGGAACGGGGAGGGACTGAAGCTTTCTTT
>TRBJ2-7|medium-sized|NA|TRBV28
CASSLWDTSYEQYF
TGTGCCAGCAGTTTATGGGACACCTCCTACGAGCAGTACTTC
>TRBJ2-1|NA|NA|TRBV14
CASSHPGGQDYEQFF
TGTGCCAGCAGCCACCCGGGGGGCCAAGATTATGAGCAGTTCTTC
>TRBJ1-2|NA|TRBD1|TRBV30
CAWSAFGQGISDYGYTF
TGTGCCTGGAGTGCCTTCGGACAGGGGATTTCGGACTATGGCTACACCTTC
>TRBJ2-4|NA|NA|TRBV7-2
CASSLTGWKNIQYF
TGTGCCAGCAGCTTGACTGGATGGAAAAACATTCAGTACTTC
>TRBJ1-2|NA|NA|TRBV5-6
CASSRGTVNYGYTF
TGTGCCAGCAGCCGCGGTACGGTCAACTATGGCTACACCTTC
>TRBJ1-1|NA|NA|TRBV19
CASSPRPGPPNTEAFF
TGTGCCAGTAGTCCCCGTCCAGGTCCCCCGAACACTGAAGCTTTCTTT
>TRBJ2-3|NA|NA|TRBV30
CAWGHTDTQYF
TGTGCCTGGGGGCACACAGATACGCAGTATTTT
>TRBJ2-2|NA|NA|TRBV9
CASSVIGDGTGELFF
TGTGCCAGCAGCGTGATAGGGGATGGCACCGGGGAGCTGTTTTTT
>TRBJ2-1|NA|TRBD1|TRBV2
CATYHRDRAYNEQFF
TGTGCCACCTACCACAGGGACAGGGCCTACAATGAGCAGTTCTTC
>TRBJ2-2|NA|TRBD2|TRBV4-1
CASSQDPGGPGELFF
TGCGCCAGCAGCCAAGATCCGGGGGGGCCCGGGGAGCTGTTTTTT
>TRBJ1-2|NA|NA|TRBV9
CASSAHTDPNYGYTF
TGTGCCAGCAGCGCCCACACAGATCCGAACTATGGCTACACCTTC
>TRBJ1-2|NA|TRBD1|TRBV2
CASTDRGYGYTF
TGTGCCAGCACGGACAGGGGGTATGGCTACACCTTC
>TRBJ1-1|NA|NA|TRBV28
CASSLNTGYTEAFF
TGTGCCAGCAGTTTAAATACAGGGTACACTGAAGCTTTCTTT
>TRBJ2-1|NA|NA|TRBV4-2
CASSQDPSSYNEQFF
TGTGCCAGCAGCCAAGATCCGAGCTCCTACAATGAGCAGTTCTTC
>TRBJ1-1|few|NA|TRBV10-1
CASSAGPNTEAFF
TGCGCCAGCAGCGCAGGCCCGAACACTGAAGCTTTCTTT
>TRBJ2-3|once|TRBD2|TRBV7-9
CASSLPTSEITDTQYF
TGTGCCAGCAGCTTACCGACTAGCGAGATCACAGATACGCAGTATTTT
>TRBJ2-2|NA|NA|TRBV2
CASSSIRANTGELFF
TGTGCCAGCAGTAGTATCAGGGCGAACACCGGGGAGCTGTTTTTT